Below, 15 T cell receptor beta chains from the same sample are listed, as sequenced in a study of PD-1 blockade in mismatch repair-deficient tumors (TCRdb year 2017). In light of the paper, this sample's time point label describes: peripheral blood before pembrolizumab. Libraries came from the immunoSEQ multiplex PCR assay. TCRdb stores this immuneACCESS table with in-frame sequences only. Part of the clones is absent; in the studies checked, under half of the shortfall reflects unresolved V genes, and no reason is known for the rest. Recorded for this sample are tens of thousands of clones; about four fifths of them occurred a single time. The leading ten clones occupy over 2.5% of the sample. Here the sequenced sample was PBMCs, taken before pembrolizumab treatment. The receptors shown here come from an adult with mismatch repair-deficient cancer.

CDR3 protein: CASSLDRASMNTEAFF. DNA of the CDR3: TGTGCCAGCAGCTTGGACAGGGCATCAATGAACACTGAAGCTTTCTTT. This chain links TRBV7-6 with TRBJ1-1; 8 bases map to TRBD1. Per germline, CDR1 SGHVS and CDR2 FNYEAQ. This CDR3 is built from 16 residues. The J segment lost 0 bases and the V segment lost 3 bases, leaving 6 bases of the junction unmatched.

The rearrangement links TRBV27 to TRBJ2-7; D perhaps matches TRBD2 (7 bases). The CDR3 extends over 17 amino acids. Trimming pared 0 bases from V and 3 bases from J, leaving 18 bases between. Germline CDR1 and CDR2: MNHEY and SMNVEV (reference sequence). The CDR3 is CASSLSSGDRGVYEQYF. CDR3 in DNA: TGTGCCAGCAGTTTATCTTCAGGGGACCGGGGGGTCTACGAGCAGTACTTC.

The V gene is TRBV5-1, the J gene TRBJ1-2; D might be TRBD1 (5 bases). The CDR3 loop spans 13 amino acids. The germline gives CDR1 SGHRS, CDR2 YFSETQ. Deletions cut 2 bases from V and 4 bases from J, with 9 bases between. Here the CDR3 DNA reads TGCGCCAGCAGCTTAGGGGAATCCTATGGCTACACCTTC. This gives the protein CASSLGESYGYTF.

This clone was seen only once. Its ends do not fully match the called genes, so a read error is possible. CDR3 loop: CASSVAGGGTDTQYF. The DNA for the CDR3 is TGTGCCAGCAGCGTAGCGGGAGGGGGCACAGATACGCAGTATTTT. V and J are TRBV7-9 and TRBJ2-3, with 11 bases that match TRBD2. Germline CDR1 SEHNR, CDR2 FQNEAQ (reference sequence). CDR3 length: 15 residues.

The chain is built from TRBV7-9 and TRBJ2-1; 10 bases are shared with TRBD2. V shed 5 bases and J 6 bases; nucleotides not matched to a gene: 13. The CDR3 is 17 residues long. Germline V gene sequence: CDR1 SEHNR, CDR2 FQNEAQ (reference sequence). The CDR3 here is CASSEWTSGTDGNEQFF. The CDR3 DNA follows: TGTGCCAGCAGCGAATGGACTAGCGGCACCGACGGCAATGAGCAGTTCTTC.

The CDR3 DNA reads TGTGCCAGCAGGGAGCAAGAGACCCAGTACTTC. Amino acid sequence: CASREQETQYF. The chain has TRBV28 and TRBJ2-5; D not certain. V was cut by 6 bases and J by 2 bases, with 4 bases left in between. This CDR3 contains 11 residues. Germline CDR1 MDHEN, CDR2 SYDVKM.

This clone was recorded once. This sequence joins TRBV19 and TRBJ1-5, with TRBD1 as a possible D gene (5 bases). Germline V lookup: CDR1 LNHDA, CDR2 SQIVND (reference sequence). The V end was cut by 11 bases, the J end by 2 bases, with 13 bases between. This CDR3 region has 13 residues. The CDR3 nucleotides read TGTGCCTGTCAGGGAGGTCGCAATCAGCCCCAGCATTTT. Encoded protein: CACQGGRNQPQHF.

This clone was recorded a few times. The J gene is TRBJ2-7, the V gene TRBV10-3, with a weak D call TRBD2 (5 bases). V gave up 6 bases and J gave up 6 bases, with 15 bases separating them. CDR3 size: 13 residues. CDR1 and CDR2 (germline): ENHRY, SYGVKD. CDR3 DNA: TGTGCCATCAGGGCAGCGGAGTACGGCGAGCAGTACTTC. This sequence encodes CAIRAAEYGEQYF.

CDR3 sequence (DNA): TGTGCCAGCACCCGAGGGGTGACTAGCGGGCCCTACAATGAGCAGTTCTTC. Amino acid sequence: CASTRGVTSGPYNEQFF. The rearrangement links TRBV28 to TRBJ2-1; TRBD2 matches at 10 bases. Germline trimming cut 7 bases from V and 2 bases from J; bases unmatched to any gene: 11. CDR3 length: 17 residues. CDR1 is MDHEN and CDR2 is SYDVKM in the germline V gene.

This clone was seen only once. As DNA, the CDR3 is TGTGCCAGCAGCTCATACGCGAGCGCAGATACGCAGTATTTT. Its protein product is CASSSYASADTQYF. This chain joins TRBV7-3 and TRBJ2-3; D is unclear. The CDR3 sequence is 14 residues long. Germline-derived CDR1 and CDR2 are SGHTA and FQGTGA. V lost 4 bases and J lost 4, with 12 bases in between.

The CDR3 bases are TGCGCCAGCAGCCCTCAAGAGGAGACCCAGTACTTC. This gives the protein CASSPQEETQYF. This chain links TRBV5-1 with TRBJ2-5; D unclear. The germline gives CDR1 SGHRS, CDR2 YFSETQ. V was trimmed by 4 bases and J by 5 bases, leaving 9 bases between them. The CDR3 has 12 residues.

This chain uses TRBV5-4 with TRBJ1-1; 11 bases align to TRBD1. The CDR3 is 16 amino acids. Losses at the gene ends were 2 bases for V and 4 bases for J; bases not matched to a gene: 7. Germline V gene lookup returns CDR1 SGHNT and CDR2 YYREEE (reference sequence). CDR3 nucleotide sequence: TGTGCCAGCAGCTTCGGACAGGGGGCCGACGGCACTGAAGCTTTCTTT. Its protein product is CASSFGQGADGTEAFF. Full variable domain (outside the CDR3, taken from reference TRBV5-4 and TRBJ1-1): ETGVTQSPTHLIKTRGQQVTLRCSSQSGHNTVSWYQQALGQGPQFIFQYYREEENGRGNFPPRFSGLQFPNYSSELNVNALELDDSALYLCASSFGQGADGTEAFFGQGTRLTVV.

The rearrangement uses TRBV30 and TRBJ2-5, with 9 positions matching TRBD2. J lost 2 bases, V lost 3 bases, and 4 bases had no gene match. The CDR3 has 14 amino acids. Germline CDR1 and CDR2: GTSNPN and SVGIG (reference sequence). Here the CDR3 reads CAWRRGRVQETQYF. In nucleotides, the CDR3 is TGTGCCTGGAGACGCGGGAGGGTACAAGAGACCCAGTACTTC. The full variable domain, its missing parts supplied by reference TRBV30 and TRBJ2-5, is SQTIHQWPATLVQPVGSPLSLECTVEGTSNPNLYWYRQAAGRGLQLLFYSVGIGQISSEVPQNLSASRPQDRQFILSSKKLLLSDSGFYLCAWRRGRVQETQYFGPGTRLLVL.

This sequence joins TRBV6-5 and TRBJ1-6, with 8 bases identical to TRBD1. Trimming at V came to 2 bases and at J to 9 bases, leaving 6 bases not matched to a gene. Germline V gives CDR1 MNHEY, CDR2 SVGAGI. The CDR3 has 15 residues. The CDR3 reads CASSYEGQGSSPLHF. DNA of the CDR3: TGTGCCAGCAGTTACGAAGGACAGGGCAGTTCACCCCTCCACTTT.

The chain is built from TRBV28 and TRBJ1-2; D is possibly TRBD1 (5 bases). The CDR3 spans 15 residues. Between the trimmed V and J ends, which lost 5 bases and 8 bases, there was a span of 21 bases. Germline CDR1 reads MDHEN; CDR2 reads SYDVKM. The CDR3 DNA reads as TGTGCCAGCAGTCCATTCGGGGGTGATATCTACGGCTACACCTTC. Translating it yields CASSPFGGDIYGYTF.